This TCR beta chain was documented in a study of cytomegalovirus exposure and HLA in healthy donors. Regarding donors, all were healthy bone marrow donors. Nominal health characterized the donors when sampled, though unrecorded immune exposures were likely. The V gene's germline CDR1 is LGHNA and CDR2 YNFKEQ. V was pared by 0 bases and J by 4 bases, with 15 bases between. There are 16 residues in the CDR3. Findings and limits, study-wide: In a later analysis, HLA-C alleles had the fewest associated TCRs, DRB1 alleles the most.

Both 60 Vbeta primers and 13 Jbeta primers went into the PCR. Produced via immunoSEQ multiplex PCR; TCRdb's table is partial and in-frame only. The sample consists of about 190,000 clones, roughly 83% of them appearing once. For this clone: Its target is unknown.

The gene calls are TRBV4-2 and TRBJ2-5; possibly TRBD2 for D (7 bases). Sequenced: PBMCs. This TCR was recovered from a boy younger than 10 in good health and CMV-seronegative. Here the CDR3 reads CASSQEWRGGVETQYF. CDR3 DNA sequence: TGTGCCAGCAGCCAAGAATGGAGGGGGGGTGTAGAGACCCAGTACTTC.